A selection of T cell receptor beta chains follows, all from one sample in a study of cytomegalovirus exposure and HLA in healthy donors. Repertoires were generated with immunoSEQ multiplex PCR, while TCRdb's copy carries only in-frame clones and drops some. The top ten clones hold over 15% of a sample with 90,000 to 100,000 clones, more than 60% of them seen once. Sequencing input: PBMCs. The source is a man aged 55 to 70 in good health and CMV-seropositive. CDR3s include the opening cysteine and the closing phenylalanine or tryptophan. A D gene is named only where the DNA matches it firmly. Where a row states a size, it is once, few, many or the class of an expanded clone; other rows omit it.

abundance	v_gene	j_gene	d_gene	CDR3aa	CDR3nt
NA	TRBV7-2	TRBJ1-2	NA	CASSQGRQTGYGYTF	TGTGCCAGCAGCCAAGGGCGACAGACGGGCTATGGCTACACCTTC
NA	TRBV5-1	TRBJ2-7	TRBD2	CASSFGGGVYEQYF	TGCGCCAGCAGCTTCGGCGGGGGGGTATACGAGCAGTACTTC
NA	TRBV18	TRBJ1-3	TRBD1	CASSAGTAFSGNTIYF	TGTGCCAGCTCAGCCGGGACAGCCTTCTCTGGAAACACCATATATTTT
NA	TRBV7-9	TRBJ2-7	NA	CASSQQGRYEQYF	TGTGCCAGCAGCCAGCAGGGCCGCTACGAGCAGTACTTC
once	TRBV11-2	TRBJ1-6	TRBD1	CASSSTGDRSYNSPLHF	TGTGCCAGCAGCTCTACAGGGGATCGGTCTTATAATTCACCCCTCCACTTT
NA	TRBV28	TRBJ1-2	NA	CASSLGPGEGGYTF	TGTGCCAGCAGTTTAGGTCCAGGGGAGGGTGGCTACACCTTC
NA	TRBV6-6	TRBJ1-6	TRBD1	CASSYGRGLGNSPLHF	TGTGCCAGCAGTTACGGCAGGGGGCTGGGGAATTCACCCCTCCACTTT
few	TRBV11-2	TRBJ2-1	TRBD1	CASSLVGDRSNEQFF	TGTGCCAGCAGCTTAGTAGGGGACAGAAGCAATGAGCAGTTCTTC
NA	TRBV5-1	TRBJ1-1	TRBD1	CASSGGQGETEAFF	TGCGCCAGCAGCGGAGGACAGGGGGAGACTGAAGCTTTCTTT
NA	TRBV5-1	TRBJ1-2	TRBD1	CASSLEGTVYGYTF	TGCGCCAGCAGCTTGGAGGGGACAGTGTATGGCTACACCTTC
NA	TRBV18	TRBJ2-7	NA	CASSRPRSSYEQYF	TGTGCCAGCTCACGCCCGAGGAGCTCCTACGAGCAGTACTTC
NA	TRBV29-1	TRBJ2-5	TRBD2	CSAITGTSGPETQYF	TGCAGCGCTATTACCGGGACTAGCGGCCCGGAGACCCAGTACTTC
NA	TRBV28	TRBJ2-2	TRBD1	CASSLNAGGVGSGELFF	TGTGCCAGCAGTTTAAATGCAGGGGGCGTCGGGTCCGGGGAGCTGTTTTTT
NA	TRBV9	TRBJ1-1	NA	CASSEGSSLGGTEAFF	TGTGCCAGCAGCGAGGGGAGCTCTTTGGGGGGGACTGAAGCTTTCTTT
NA	TRBV19	TRBJ2-7	NA	CASSFGTRVYEQYF	TGTGCCAGTAGTTTCGGGACTCGAGTCTACGAGCAGTACTTC
NA	TRBV7-7	TRBJ2-3	TRBD1	CASSLGGGQGTDTQYF	TGTGCTAGCAGCTTAGGAGGGGGACAGGGCACAGATACGCAGTATTTT
NA	TRBV28	TRBJ1-5	NA	CAILNGDRSNQPQHF	TGTGCCATACTGAACGGCGACAGAAGCAATCAGCCCCAGCATTTT
NA	TRBV6-6	TRBJ2-5	NA	CASLLGGPQETQYF	TGTGCCAGCCTGTTGGGGGGACCACAAGAGACCCAGTACTTC
NA	TRBV7-2	TRBJ2-7	NA	CASSLQVRDTYEQYF	TGTGCCAGCAGCCTGCAGGTCCGGGATACCTACGAGCAGTACTTC
once	TRBV27	TRBJ1-3	NA	CASRDSSGNTIYF	TGTGCCAGCAGGGACAGCTCTGGAAACACCATATATTTT
NA	TRBV14	TRBJ2-5	NA	CASSPILTGTQYF	TGTGCCAGCAGCCCTATTCTTACGGGGACCCAGTACTTC
NA	TRBV7-9	TRBJ2-3	TRBD2	CASSLIRGGIDTQYF	TGTGCCAGCAGCTTAATACGGGGGGGAATAGATACGCAGTATTTT
NA	TRBV18	TRBJ1-1	NA	CASSGASGAFF	TGTGCCAGCTCAGGGGCTTCTGGAGCTTTCTTT
NA	TRBV2	TRBJ2-2	TRBD2	CALGRSGVNTGELFF	TGTGCCCTCGGCCGAAGCGGGGTAAACACCGGGGAGCTGTTTTTT
NA	TRBV18	TRBJ2-7	NA	CASSPTAQEGYEQYF	TGTGCCAGCTCGCCTACGGCACAGGAAGGCTACGAGCAGTACTTC
NA	TRBV7-9	TRBJ2-5	TRBD2	CASSFLAGGHQETQYF	TGTGCCAGCAGCTTTCTAGCGGGGGGACACCAAGAGACCCAGTACTTC
NA	TRBV15	TRBJ2-1	TRBD2	CATSTGGETTNEQFF	TGTGCCACCAGCACCGGGGGGGAAACTACTAATGAGCAGTTCTTC
NA	TRBV9	TRBJ1-4	TRBD1	CASSARQGVNEKLFF	TGTGCCAGCAGCGCCCGACAGGGCGTTAATGAAAAACTGTTTTTT
NA	TRBV2	TRBJ1-5	NA	CASSVALVQPQHF	TGTGCCAGCAGTGTCGCCCTAGTTCAGCCCCAGCATTTT
NA	TRBV6-5	TRBJ1-5	TRBD1	CASSYGGGTQPQHF	TGTGCCAGCAGTTACGGAGGGGGCACCCAGCCCCAGCATTTT
NA	TRBV19	TRBJ1-6	NA	CASSNSLINSPLHF	TGTGCCAGTAGTAACAGCTTAATTAATTCACCCCTCCACTTT
NA	TRBV2	TRBJ2-5	TRBD2	CASSVAGGQETQYF	TGTGCCAGCAGTGTAGCGGGGGGGCAAGAGACCCAGTACTTC
once	TRBV27	TRBJ2-3	NA	CASSWRDTQYF	TGTGCCAGCAGTTGGAGAGATACGCAGTATTTT
NA	TRBV5-4	TRBJ1-6	NA	CASSLGQMDSPLHF	TGTGCCAGCAGCTTGGGGCAGATGGATTCACCCCTCCACTTT
NA	TRBV9	TRBJ2-7	NA	CASSVGPGYEQYF	TGTGCCAGCAGCGTAGGCCCGGGATACGAGCAGTACTTC
NA	TRBV4-3	TRBJ2-7	TRBD1	CASSQAGGPGYEQYF	TGCGCCAGCAGCCAAGCAGGGGGCCCTGGCTACGAGCAGTACTTC